These 27 T cell receptor beta chains were all obtained from the same sample, sequenced in a study of CD8+CD57+ T cells in acquired aplastic anemia. Profiling of TCR beta VDJ combinations and CDR3 sequences used genomic DNA as template. TCRdb ran MiXCR on the reads and lists one entry per CDR3 protein. The sample carries approximately 220,000 distinct CDR3 sequences, about half recorded once. Patients chosen for sequencing had shown CD8+CD57+ cell expansion by flow cytometry. Sequencing input: sorted CD4+, CD8+, or CD8+CD57+ T cells (not recorded which) from PBMCs. Receptors were obtained from a human donor with aplastic anemia.

CDR3 region: CAISESRTGSYEQYF. The DNA of the CDR3 is TGTGCCATCAGTGAGTCCCGGACAGGGAGCTACGAGCAGTACTTC. The J gene is TRBJ2-7, the V gene TRBV10-3; 8 bases align to TRBD1. This CDR3 spans 15 amino acids. V shed 0 bases, J shed 3 bases, and the junction held 4 bases outside the gene matches. The germline V gene encodes CDR1 ENHRY and CDR2 SYGVKD.

The chain combines TRBV20-1 with TRBJ1-2; TRBD1 matches at 7 bases. CDR3 length: 13 residues. The germline gives CDR1 DFQATT, CDR2 SNEGSKA (reference sequence). With V trimmed by 6 bases and J by 2 bases, 6 bases remained unmatched. CDR3 DNA sequence: TGCAGTGCCGCAGGGGGGGTAAACTATGGCTACACCTTC. This codes for CSAAGGVNYGYTF.

This clonotype was recorded at least ten times. The chain has TRBV30 and TRBJ2-7, with D possibly TRBD2 on 5 matching bases. Germline-derived CDR1 and CDR2 are GTSNPN and SVGIG (reference sequence). V lost 3 bases to trimming and J lost 2 bases, with 5 bases between them. CDR3 length: 11 residues. The CDR3: CAWSGAYEQYF. As DNA, the CDR3 is TGTGCCTGGAGCGGGGCCTACGAGCAGTACTTC.

V gene TRBV6-1 combines with J gene TRBJ2-5; 13 positions agree with TRBD2. The CDR3 sequence is 16 residues long. CDR1 MNHNS and CDR2 SASEGT come from the germline V gene. V gave up 6 bases and J gave up 5 bases; unmatched junction bases: 9. The CDR3 region is CASSLTSGGAGETQYF. The DNA of the CDR3 is TGTGCCAGCAGCCTAACTAGCGGGGGGGCCGGGGAGACCCAGTACTTC.

This clonotype has a handful of counts. The chain is built from TRBV6-1 and TRBJ2-1; the D call may be TRBD1 or TRBD2 (5 bases each). CDR1 is MNHNS and CDR2 is SASEGT in the germline V gene. The V end lost 5 bases, the J end lost 4 bases, and 24 bases lay between the germline ends. The CDR3 spans 18 residues. The DNA for the CDR3 is TGTGCCAGCAGTACCGATCGGAGCAGGGAGCGCCGGTACAATGAGCAGTTCTTC. Translation: CASSTDRSRERRYNEQFF.

The chain employs TRBV7-6 and TRBJ2-5; D is undetermined. Germline V gene lookup returns CDR1 SGHVS and CDR2 FNYEAQ. V shed 2 bases and J shed 3 bases, with 7 bases lying between them. The CDR3 runs to 13 residues. In DNA form, the CDR3 reads TGTGCCAGCAGCTTAAACTGGGAAGAGACCCAGTACTTC. This sequence encodes CASSLNWEETQYF.

This clonotype was seen ten or more times. This chain joins TRBV6-1 and TRBJ2-3; 11 nucleotides match TRBD2. Germline lookup yields CDR1 MNHNS and CDR2 SASEGT. The CDR3 covers 14 residues. The V segment lost 4 bases and the J segment 6 bases; nucleotides outside the gene matches: 3. The CDR3 coding sequence is TGTGCCAGCAGTGTACTAGCGGGGGCGGATACGCAGTATTTT. It is translated as CASSVLAGADTQYF.

This clonotype appeared many times. The chain couples TRBV19 to TRBJ1-5; D ambiguous. The CDR3 covers 12 residues. From germline, CDR1 is LNHDA and CDR2 SQIVND (reference sequence). The V and J ends lost 5 bases and 9 bases respectively, with 11 bases between them. CDR3 amino acids: CASSSQSRPQHF. The CDR3 nucleotides read TGTGCCAGTAGTTCTCAATCCAGGCCCCAGCATTTT.

CDR3 residues: CASSQTTWAGIQETQYF. CDR3 DNA: TGCGCCAGCAGCCAAACCACCTGGGCAGGAATCCAAGAGACCCAGTACTTC. The chain couples TRBV4-1 to TRBJ2-5; D not certain. The CDR3 covers 17 residues. The germline CDR1 and CDR2 sequences are MGHRA and YSYEKL. The V and J ends lost 2 bases and 1 base respectively, with 17 bases between them.

Many counts were recorded for this clonotype. The chain carries TRBV19 and TRBJ1-1; D ambiguous. The CDR3 runs 13 residues. V was clipped by 3 bases and J by 1 base, with 6 bases between them. CDR1 is LNHDA, CDR2 SQIVND, per germline (reference sequence). The CDR3 protein is CASSISENTEAFF. The CDR3 nucleotides are TGTGCCAGTAGTATTTCGGAGAACACTGAAGCTTTCTTT.

This clonotype was seen many times. The chain has TRBV9 and TRBJ2-1, with no clear D. The CDR3 covers 12 residues. The germline V and J ends were trimmed by 3 bases and 5 bases, with 6 bases remaining between them. The germline gives CDR1 SGDLS, CDR2 YYNGEE. The CDR3 region has the DNA TGTGCCAGCAGCGCCAGTAACAATGAGCAGTTCTTC. This translates into CASSASNNEQFF.

This chain links TRBV6-6 with TRBJ2-7, with 10 bases identical to TRBD1. J gave up 6 bases and V 2 bases, and 10 bases lay outside the gene matches. This CDR3 has 16 amino acids. Germline CDR1 reads MNHNY; CDR2 reads SVGAGI (reference sequence). The CDR3 coding sequence is TGTGCCAGCAGTTACCAACCGGGACAGGGGCGAGGCGAGCAGTACTTC. Translated, it gives CASSYQPGQGRGEQYF.

V usage is TRBV12-3 or TRBV12-4 and J usage is TRBJ2-7; TRBD1 matches at 7 bases. J lost 3 bases, V lost 7 bases, and 9 bases had no gene match. The CDR3 has 14 residues. CDR3 DNA sequence: TGTGCCAGCACCCCGGGACAGCGAGTCTACGAGCAGTACTTC. Protein: CASTPGQRVYEQYF.

This clonotype has just one count. This sequence may be a read error, since a much larger clone differs from it by one base. J is TRBJ2-3 and V is TRBV5-1, with D hard to call. This CDR3 is 14 amino acids long. The germline CDR1 and CDR2 sequences are SGHRS and YFSETQ. Trimming removed 4 bases from V and 6 bases from J, with 15 bases in between. CDR3 coding DNA: TGCGCCAGCAGCATTTACCCTGGTCTGGATACGCAGTATTTT. Translating it yields CASSIYPGLDTQYF.

Points on this clonotype: The CDR3 does not end in the conserved phenylalanine or tryptophan, so this is likely a read error. The DNA is omitted, as the CDR3 cannot be located on it reliably, and the CDR3 follows TCRdb's listing. The chain links TRBV6-5 to TRBJ1-6; TRBD1, the table's D call, lacks a check against the DNA. CDR1 MNHEY and CDR2 SVGAGI come from the germline V gene. Counting both end residues, the CDR3 totals 11 amino acids. This CDR3 is CASGRLGGTNY.

This clonotype occurred many times. V is TRBV12-3 or TRBV12-4 and J is TRBJ1-6; D gene uncertain. There are 12 residues in the CDR3. Between the trimmed V and J ends, which lost 7 bases and 9 bases, there was a span of 10 bases. This CDR3 is CASTTSPSPLHF. CDR3 nucleotides: TGTGCCAGCACTACAAGTCCTTCACCCCTCCACTTT.

V usage is TRBV19 and J usage is TRBJ2-3; the D is unclear. The ends were cut back, 5 bases at V and 5 bases at J, with 11 bases in the middle. The CDR3 loop spans 13 amino acids. CDR1 and CDR2 (germline): LNHDA, SQIVND (reference sequence). The chain's CDR3 is CASSARPRDTQYF. CDR3 nucleotides: TGTGCCAGTAGTGCCAGACCCCGAGATACGCAGTATTTT. Together with reference TRBV19 and TRBJ2-3, the CDR3 gives the full variable domain: DGGITQSPKYLFRKEGQNVTLSCEQNLNHDAMYWYRQDPGQGLRLIYYSQIVNDFQKGDIAEGYSVSREKKESFPLTVTSAQKNPTAFYLCASSARPRDTQYFGPGTRLTVL.

V is TRBV6-6 and J is TRBJ1-5, with 10 bases lining up with TRBD1. The CDR3 consists of 17 residues. Trimming took 6 bases from V and 5 from J; bases not matched to a gene: 13. Germline V lookup: CDR1 MNHNY, CDR2 SVGAGI (reference sequence). The CDR3 DNA sequence: TGTGCCAGCAGCCCCGAGGACAGGGGGGACAGGGATCAGCCCCAGCATTTT. Translating gives CASSPEDRGDRDQPQHF.

This clonotype showed up many times. The V call is TRBV7-9, the J call TRBJ2-2; TRBD2 aligns across 13 bases. The CDR3 runs to 18 residues. From germline, CDR1 is SEHNR and CDR2 FQNEAQ (reference sequence). The V segment lost 6 bases and the J segment 1 base; nucleotides outside the gene matches: 8. CDR3 nucleotides: TGTGCCAGCAGACCCAGACTAGCGGGGGGCAAGAACACCGGGGAGCTGTTTTTT. It codes for CASRPRLAGGKNTGELFF.

This chain uses TRBV9 with TRBJ2-5, with D possibly matching TRBD2 (5 bases). CDR3 length: 11 amino acids. Germline CDR1 and CDR2: SGDLS and YYNGEE. CDR3 DNA: TGTGCTAGATGGAGGCTGGAGACCCAGTACTTC. Protein: CARWRLETQYF.

This clonotype showed up many times. DNA of the CDR3: TGTGCCAGCAGCTTAGCGAGGACCCGAACAGCGCTCTCTGGAAACACCATATATTTT. This encodes CASSLARTRTALSGNTIYF. This chain joins TRBV7-8 and TRBJ1-3; no clear D. The germline gives CDR1 SGHVS, CDR2 FQNEAQ. Trimming took 0 bases from V and 0 from J, leaving 18 bases between them. The CDR3 sequence is 19 residues long.

V gene TRBV19 combines with J gene TRBJ1-2; the match to TRBD1 covers 7 bases. The trim removed 4 bases at V and 4 bases at J, leaving 12 bases unmatched. The germline gives CDR1 LNHDA, CDR2 SQIVND (reference sequence). This CDR3 comprises 16 residues. CDR3 amino acids: CASSTPGDSVFYGYTF. The DNA of the CDR3 is TGTGCCAGTAGTACCCCTGGGGACAGCGTATTCTATGGCTACACCTTC.

A few counts support this clonotype. The chain joins TRBV5-1 to TRBJ1-4, with D possibly being TRBD1 (6 bases). CDR3 size: 15 residues. Between the trimmed V and J ends, which lost 0 bases and 5 bases, there was a span of 11 bases. The germline CDR1 and CDR2 sequences are SGHRS and YFSETQ. The CDR3 nucleotides are TGCGCCAGCAGCTTGGCTCCAGGGGCGAATGAAAAACTGTTTTTT. Translated, it gives CASSLAPGANEKLFF.

The rearrangement uses TRBV27 and TRBJ1-3, with D perhaps matching TRBD1 (5 bases). Per germline, CDR1 MNHEY and CDR2 SMNVEV (reference sequence). The CDR3 has 17 amino acids. Trimming removed 2 bases from V and 8 bases from J, with 22 bases in between. Here the CDR3 reads CASSLRPPLTGVDTIYF. Written as DNA, the CDR3 is TGTGCCAGCAGTTTAAGGCCCCCTTTAACGGGGGTGGACACCATATATTTT.

V usage is TRBV20-1 and J usage is TRBJ1-1, with D tentatively TRBD1 (5 bases). Trimming cost V 6 bases and J 4 bases, with 9 bases left between them. Looked up from germline, CDR1 is DFQATT and CDR2 is SNEGSKA (reference sequence). The CDR3 is 11 amino acids. The CDR3 protein is CSATGGTEAFF. Written as DNA, the CDR3 is TGCAGTGCAACAGGTGGCACTGAAGCTTTCTTT.

Only a few counts were recorded for this clonotype. Just one base apart from a much larger clone, this may be a read error. The chain uses TRBV5-5 and TRBJ1-2; 8 bases fit TRBD1. The CDR3 totals 13 residues. Germline-derived CDR1 and CDR2 are SGHKS and YYEKEE (reference sequence). The CDR3 DNA reads as TGTGCCAGCGGCTTGACAGGGGAGAGTGGCTACACCTTC. Its protein is CASGLTGESGYTF.

J is TRBJ1-5 and V is TRBV20-1, with D maybe TRBD1 (6 bases). V dropped 3 bases and J dropped 2 bases, with 11 bases sitting between them. The CDR3 has 14 residues. Germline lookup yields CDR1 DFQATT and CDR2 SNEGSKA (reference sequence). The CDR3 region is CSASEGDGNQPQHF. As DNA, the CDR3 is TGCAGTGCTAGTGAGGGGGATGGCAATCAGCCCCAGCATTTT.